This entry is about one T cell receptor (beta chain). Antigen specificity is unknown. Both 60 Vbeta primers and 13 Jbeta primers went into the PCR. This table comes from immunoSEQ multiplex PCR, and its TCRdb copy is limited to in-frame clones, with some not included. The sample carries around 150,000 clones, more than 70% recorded once. V lost 2 bases and J lost 5, with 13 bases in between. The CDR3 sequence is 14 residues long. Germline-derived CDR1 and CDR2 are MNHEY and SVGAGI. The data were obtained in a study of cytomegalovirus exposure and HLA in healthy donors. Whole-study results and caveats: Accurate HLA-A and HLA-B prediction from TCR beta sequences was reported for most subjects.

The sequenced material came from PBMCs. This sequence joins TRBV6-5 and TRBJ2-7; D might be TRBD2 (5 bases). The receptor was isolated from a man aged 25-45 years in good health and CMV-seronegative. This CDR3 is CASSYTVEGHEQYF. CDR3 in DNA: TGTGCCAGCAGTTACACGGTTGAGGGCCACGAGCAGTACTTC.